These T cell receptor beta chains were read from a single sample in a study of blood T cell repertoires in COVID-19. Data came from immunoSEQ multiplex PCR; TCRdb stores just in-frame clones and leaves some out. The table lists fewer than 15,000 clones, about 76% of them singletons. Sequenced input: peripheral blood. These receptors were obtained from a woman older than 75 with acute or convalescent COVID-19. CDR3s include the opening cysteine and the closing phenylalanine or tryptophan. The D gene is left open where the match is weak. Clone size, where shown, is once, few, many, or a class for clones that have expanded.

V	J	size	D	CDR3	DNA
TRBV9	TRBJ1-2	NA	NA	CASSSLFYGYTF	TGTGCCAGCAGCTCCCTGTTCTATGGCTACACCTTC
TRBV5-1	TRBJ2-3	NA	NA	CASSNYSPKDTQYF	TGCGCCAGCAGTAACTACTCACCTAAAGATACGCAGTATTTT
TRBV5-1	TRBJ1-4	NA	NA	CASSLAPQGFLEKLFF	TGCGCCAGCAGCTTGGCCCCCCAGGGTTTCCTTGAAAAACTGTTTTTT
TRBV18	TRBJ2-7	NA	TRBD2	CARAGLAGGGLEQYF	TGCGCCCGCGCGGGCCTAGCGGGGGGGGGCCTCGAGCAGTACTTC
TRBV5-1	TRBJ1-2	NA	TRBD1	CASSLQMDRDYGYTF	TGCGCCAGCAGCCTGCAAATGGACAGGGATTATGGCTACACCTTC
TRBV28	TRBJ1-3	NA	TRBD1	CASRGQGASGNTIYF	TGTGCCAGCAGGGGACAGGGGGCGTCTGGAAACACCATATATTTT
TRBV7-9	TRBJ2-1	few	NA	CASSSQGGGASSYNEQFF	TGTGCCAGCAGCTCCCAAGGGGGGGGCGCAAGCTCCTACAATGAGCAGTTCTTC
TRBV6-5	TRBJ1-4	NA	TRBD1	CASRGQSNEKLFF	TGTGCCAGCAGGGGACAGTCAAATGAAAAACTGTTTTTT
TRBV24-1	TRBJ2-3	NA	TRBD1	CATSEPAGTGGTDTQYF	TGTGCCACCAGTGAACCTGCAGGGACAGGGGGCACAGATACGCAGTATTTT
TRBV6-2/TRBV6-3	TRBJ2-3	NA	NA	CASSSGDRSTDTQYF	TGTGCCAGCAGTTCAGGGGACCGGAGCACAGATACGCAGTATTTT
TRBV3-1/TRBV3-2	TRBJ2-7	NA	TRBD2	CASSQVWRGDYEQYF	TGTGCCAGCAGCCAAGTCTGGCGGGGGGACTACGAGCAGTACTTC
TRBV28	TRBJ1-2	NA	TRBD1	CASSPSGTANYGYTF	TGTGCCAGCAGTCCCTCCGGGACAGCTAACTATGGCTACACCTTC
TRBV19	TRBJ1-2	NA	NA	CASAAGKGVGYTF	TGTGCCAGTGCGGCAGGGAAAGGGGTCGGCTACACCTTC
TRBV6-1	TRBJ1-2	NA	TRBD1	CASSERTGEGYGYTF	TGTGCCAGCAGTGAACGGACAGGGGAGGGCTATGGCTACACCTTC
TRBV3-1/TRBV3-2	TRBJ2-2	NA	NA	CASSQVSGGTGELFF	TGTGCCAGCAGCCAAGTATCCGGGGGCACCGGGGAGCTGTTTTTT
TRBV6-2/TRBV6-3	TRBJ2-7	few	TRBD1	CASSYSGTGGYEQYF	TGTGCCAGCAGTTACTCCGGGACAGGGGGATACGAGCAGTACTTC
TRBV9	TRBJ2-1	NA	NA	CASSVAATGGEQFF	TGTGCCAGCAGCGTAGCCGCAACGGGTGGAGAGCAGTTCTTC
TRBV5-6	TRBJ1-2	NA	NA	CASSAQGDYGYTF	TGTGCCAGCAGCGCACAGGGAGACTATGGCTACACCTTC
TRBV28	TRBJ1-4	NA	NA	CASRPYRDGEKLFF	TGTGCCAGCAGGCCTTACAGGGATGGTGAAAAACTGTTTTTT
TRBV28	TRBJ2-7	NA	NA	CASSSARAGSPYEQYF	TGTGCCAGCAGCTCCGCCCGGGCAGGGTCCCCCTACGAGCAGTACTTC
TRBV9	TRBJ1-1	NA	TRBD1	CASSLGTGLGNTEAFF	TGTGCCAGCAGCCTTGGGACAGGACTGGGGAACACTGAAGCTTTCTTT
TRBV18	TRBJ2-3	NA	TRBD1	CATPPKTGQGADTQYF	TGTGCCACCCCACCCAAGACGGGACAGGGGGCAGATACGCAGTATTTT
TRBV27	TRBJ2-7	NA	NA	CASSPPGAAQYF	TGTGCCAGCAGCCCTCCTGGGGCAGCGCAGTACTTC
TRBV18	TRBJ1-6	few	NA	CASSPPRSGAYNSPLHF	TGTGCCAGCTCACCACCCAGGTCAGGGGCGTATAATTCACCCCTCCACTTT
TRBV2	TRBJ2-1	NA	TRBD1	CASSERQGVYNEQFF	TGTGCCAGCAGTGAAAGGCAGGGGGTGTACAATGAGCAGTTCTTC
TRBV7-2	TRBJ2-1	NA	TRBD2	CASSLGGGFPNEQFF	TGTGCCAGCAGCTTGGGCGGGGGGTTCCCCAATGAGCAGTTCTTC
TRBV7-2	TRBJ2-1	few	TRBD1	CASRWDSPPYNEQFF	TGTGCCAGCAGATGGGACAGTCCACCCTACAATGAGCAGTTCTTC
TRBV14	TRBJ1-2	NA	NA	CASSQDGHYGYTF	TGTGCCAGCAGCCAAGATGGACATTATGGCTACACCTTC
TRBV7-8	TRBJ2-3	NA	NA	CASSLGTTLSTDTQYF	TGTGCCAGCAGCTTAGGGACTACACTCAGCACAGATACGCAGTATTTT
TRBV15	TRBJ2-1	few	NA	CATAPGRYNEQFF	TGTGCCACCGCCCCAGGGCGGTACAATGAGCAGTTCTTC
TRBV7-4	TRBJ2-7	NA	NA	CASSLKGQPRSYEQYF	TGTGCCAGCAGCTTAAAGGGGCAGCCCCGTTCCTACGAGCAGTACTTC
TRBV5-1	TRBJ2-1	few	TRBD2	CASSTSGGSYNEQFF	TGCGCCAGCAGCACCAGCGGGGGCTCCTACAATGAGCAGTTCTTC
TRBV10-1	TRBJ1-6	NA	TRBD1	CASSGTGRSPLHF	TGCGCCAGCTCCGGGACAGGGCGATCACCCCTCCACTTT
TRBV6-2/TRBV6-3	TRBJ2-6	NA	NA	CASSSPGISGANVLTF	TGTGCCAGCAGTTCTCCAGGGATCTCTGGGGCCAACGTCCTGACTTTC
TRBV6-5	TRBJ2-2	once	TRBD1	CASSYRGRNTGELFF	TGTGCCAGCAGTTACAGGGGGCGGAACACCGGGGAGCTGTTTTTT
TRBV5-1	TRBJ1-2	few	NA	CASSPVRGYGYTF	TGCGCCAGCAGCCCCGTCAGGGGTTATGGCTACACCTTC
TRBV4-1	TRBJ1-6	NA	NA	CASSQYPDSGTNTLHF	TGCGCCAGCAGCCAGTATCCTGACAGTGGGACAAATACCCTCCACTTT
TRBV18	TRBJ1-2	once	NA	CASSITPLQGPNYGYTF	TGTGCCAGCTCAATCACACCTTTACAGGGTCCAAACTATGGCTACACCTTC
TRBV7-9	TRBJ2-7	NA	NA	CASSRDGLPGEQYF	TGTGCCAGCAGCCGGGACGGACTACCGGGGGAGCAGTACTTC
TRBV5-1	TRBJ1-4	NA	TRBD1	CASSPPGQANEKLFF	TGCGCCAGCAGCCCTCCGGGACAGGCTAATGAAAAACTGTTTTTT
TRBV6-5	TRBJ1-5	NA	TRBD1	CASSQGQSNQPQHF	TGTGCCAGCAGTCAGGGACAGAGCAATCAGCCCCAGCATTTT
TRBV29-1	TRBJ1-2	NA	NA	CSVENGGFWVGYTF	TGCAGCGTTGAAAATGGGGGGTTTTGGGTTGGCTACACCTTC
TRBV27	TRBJ2-7	NA	TRBD1	CASSSWTGTYEQYF	TGTGCCAGCAGTTCTTGGACAGGAACCTACGAGCAGTACTTC
TRBV7-9	TRBJ2-7	NA	TRBD1	CASSSGTAISYEQYF	TGTGCCAGCAGCTCCGGGACAGCAATCTCCTACGAGCAGTACTTC
TRBV11-2	TRBJ1-6	NA	NA	CASMGQGYSPLHF	TGTGCCAGCATGGGGCAGGGATATTCACCCCTCCACTTT
TRBV5-1	TRBJ2-1	NA	NA	CASRDDRTVGNNEQFF	TGCGCCAGCAGGGACGATCGCACCGTCGGGAACAATGAGCAGTTCTTC
TRBV18	TRBJ1-5	few	TRBD1	CASSLGTGGIQPQHF	TGTGCCAGCTCACTAGGGACAGGGGGCATTCAGCCCCAGCATTTT
TRBV5-1	TRBJ1-3	NA	NA	CASSPGVGNTIYF	TGCGCCAGCAGTCCCGGGGTTGGAAACACCATATATTTT
TRBV18	TRBJ2-2	NA	NA	CASSKRGPVFTGELFF	TGTGCCAGCTCTAAAAGAGGGCCCGTTTTTACCGGGGAGCTGTTTTTT
TRBV6-5	TRBJ2-2	NA	TRBD1	CAIGQGNTGELFF	TGTGCCATCGGACAGGGGAACACCGGGGAGCTGTTTTTT
TRBV6-6	TRBJ1-1	few	TRBD1	CASSSDRDTEAFF	TGTGCCAGCAGTTCGGACAGGGACACTGAAGCTTTCTTT
TRBV15	TRBJ1-1	NA	NA	CATGGGRRTEAFF	TGTGCCACCGGCGGGGGCCGGAGGACTGAAGCTTTCTTT
TRBV6-2/TRBV6-3	TRBJ1-5	NA	TRBD1	CASSYGTGDFGQPQHF	TGTGCCAGCAGTTATGGGACAGGGGATTTTGGTCAGCCCCAGCATTTT